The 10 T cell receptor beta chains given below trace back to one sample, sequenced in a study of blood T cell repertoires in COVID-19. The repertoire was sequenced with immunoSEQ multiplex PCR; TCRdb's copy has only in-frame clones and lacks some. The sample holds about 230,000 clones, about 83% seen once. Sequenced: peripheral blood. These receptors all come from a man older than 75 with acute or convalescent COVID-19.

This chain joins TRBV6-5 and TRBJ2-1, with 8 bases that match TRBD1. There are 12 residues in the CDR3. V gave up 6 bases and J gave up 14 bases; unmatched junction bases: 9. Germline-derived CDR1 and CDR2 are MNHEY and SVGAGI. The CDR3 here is CASRLTGAFEFF. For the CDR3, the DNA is TGTGCCAGCAGGCTGACAGGGGCATTTGAGTTCTTC.

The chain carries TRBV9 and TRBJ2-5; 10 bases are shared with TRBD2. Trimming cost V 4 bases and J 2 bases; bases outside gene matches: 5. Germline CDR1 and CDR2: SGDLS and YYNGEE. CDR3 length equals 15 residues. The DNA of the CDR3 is TGTGCCAGCAGCTCTAGCGGGGGAGAACAAGAGACCCAGTACTTC. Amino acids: CASSSSGGEQETQYF.

The CDR3 is CASSLFSGGAGETQYF. CDR3 sequence (DNA): TGTGCCAGCAGCCTCTTTAGCGGGGGGGCCGGCGAGACCCAGTACTTC. The genes are TRBV3-1 (or the pseudogene TRBV3-2) and TRBJ2-5, with 11 bases fitting TRBD2. V lost 4 bases and J lost 5; bases outside the gene matches: 9. Germline CDR1 LGHDT, CDR2 YNNKEL (reference sequence). The CDR3 is 16 residues long.

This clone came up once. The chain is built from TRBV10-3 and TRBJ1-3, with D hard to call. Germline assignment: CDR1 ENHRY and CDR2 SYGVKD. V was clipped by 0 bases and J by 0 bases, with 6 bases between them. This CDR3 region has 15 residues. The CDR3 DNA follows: TGTGCCATCAGTGAGTCACAGAACTCTGGAAACACCATATATTTT. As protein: CAISESQNSGNTIYF.

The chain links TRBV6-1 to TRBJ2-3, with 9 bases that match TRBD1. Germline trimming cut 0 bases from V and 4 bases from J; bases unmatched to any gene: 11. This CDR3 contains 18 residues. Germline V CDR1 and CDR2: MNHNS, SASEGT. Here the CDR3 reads CASSEARTTGGLADTQYF. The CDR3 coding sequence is TGTGCCAGCAGTGAAGCTAGGACGACAGGGGGTCTCGCAGATACGCAGTATTTT.

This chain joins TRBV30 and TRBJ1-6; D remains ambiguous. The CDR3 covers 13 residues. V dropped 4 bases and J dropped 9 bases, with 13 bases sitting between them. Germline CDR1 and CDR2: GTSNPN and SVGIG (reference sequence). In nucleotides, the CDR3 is TGTGCCTGGAAGGATGCGGGCGCTTCACCCCTCCACTTT. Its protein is CAWKDAGASPLHF.

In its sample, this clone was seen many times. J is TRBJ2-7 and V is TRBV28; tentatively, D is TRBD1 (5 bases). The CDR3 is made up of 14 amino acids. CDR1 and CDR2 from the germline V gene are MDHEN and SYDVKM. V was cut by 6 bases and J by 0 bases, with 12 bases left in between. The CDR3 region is CASSRQGASYEQYF. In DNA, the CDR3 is TGTGCCAGCAGCCGGCAGGGCGCCTCCTACGAGCAGTACTTC. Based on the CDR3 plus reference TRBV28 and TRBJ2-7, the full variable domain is DVKVTQSSRYLVKRTGEKVFLECVQDMDHENMFWYRQDPGLGLRLIYFSYDVKMKEKGDIPEGYSVSREKKERFSLILESASTNQTSMYLCASSRQGASYEQYFGPGTRLTVT.

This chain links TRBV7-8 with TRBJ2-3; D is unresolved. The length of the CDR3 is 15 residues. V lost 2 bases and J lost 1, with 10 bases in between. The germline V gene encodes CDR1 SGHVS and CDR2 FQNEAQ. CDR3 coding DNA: TGTGCCAGCAGCTTACTGACAATGGGCACAGATACGCAGTATTTT. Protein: CASSLLTMGTDTQYF.

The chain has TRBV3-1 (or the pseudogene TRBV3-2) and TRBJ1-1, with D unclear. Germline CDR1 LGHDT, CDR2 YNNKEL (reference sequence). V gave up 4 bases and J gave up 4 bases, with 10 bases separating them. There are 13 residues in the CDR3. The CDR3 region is CASSPSTVTEAFF. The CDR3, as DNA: TGTGCCAGCAGCCCTTCCACGGTCACTGAAGCTTTCTTT.

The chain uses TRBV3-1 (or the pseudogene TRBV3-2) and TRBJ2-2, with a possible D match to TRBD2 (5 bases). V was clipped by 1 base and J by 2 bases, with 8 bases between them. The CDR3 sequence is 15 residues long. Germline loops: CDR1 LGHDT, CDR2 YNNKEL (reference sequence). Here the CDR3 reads CASSQVATNTGELFF. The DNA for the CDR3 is TGTGCCAGCAGCCAAGTAGCGACCAACACCGGGGAGCTGTTTTTT.